These T cell receptor beta chains were read from a single sample in a study of blood T cell repertoires in COVID-19. Clones were read by immunoSEQ multiplex PCR, and TCRdb kept only the in-frame ones, dropping some. The top ten hold 24% of the sample, which has fewer than 30,000 clones, about 83% seen once. Sequenced: peripheral blood. The receptors originated from a human donor in a cohort sampled during active COVID-19. CDR3s include the opening cysteine and the closing phenylalanine or tryptophan. The order of the fields is J gene, clone size, D gene, V gene, CDR3 protein, CDR3 DNA. The D gene is left open where the match is weak. Only part of the rows carry a size: once, few, many, or a class if the clone is expanded.

>TRBJ2-3|once|TRBD2|TRBV4-3
CASSPGGLAGDTQYF
TGCGCCAGCAGCCCAGGGGGACTAGCGGGAGATACGCAGTATTTT
>TRBJ2-1|few|-|TRBV25-1
CASRSGARPEQFF
TGTGCCAGCAGGTCGGGAGCCCGACCGGAGCAGTTCTTC
>TRBJ1-5|few|TRBD1|TRBV6-2/TRBV6-3
CASSYRDRGYHQPQHF
TGTGCCAGCAGTTACCGGGACAGGGGGTATCATCAGCCCCAGCATTTT
>TRBJ1-1|-|TRBD1|TRBV3-1/TRBV3-2
CASSQTGTGNTEAFF
TGTGCCAGCAGCCAAACCGGGACAGGCAACACTGAAGCTTTCTTT
>TRBJ2-1|-|TRBD2|TRBV7-2
CASSVVGLAQNEQFF
TGTGCCAGCAGTGTTGTAGGACTAGCGCAAAATGAGCAGTTCTTC
>TRBJ2-1|-|TRBD2|TRBV10-1
CASSLAGNPSYNEQFF
TGCGCCAGCAGCCTAGCGGGGAACCCCTCCTACAATGAGCAGTTCTTC
>TRBJ2-3|few|TRBD2|TRBV9
CASSSGELLNTQYF
TGTGCCAGCAGCAGCGGGGAATTGTTGAATACGCAGTATTTT
>TRBJ2-1|few|TRBD2|TRBV9
CASSVPGLAGDNEQFF
TGTGCCAGCAGCGTCCCGGGACTAGCGGGGGACAATGAGCAGTTCTTC
>TRBJ2-1|-|TRBD2|TRBV4-2
CASSQGGLAGSFGNNEQFF
TGTGCCAGCAGCCAAGGAGGACTAGCGGGATCCTTTGGGAACAATGAGCAGTTCTTC
>TRBJ2-1|-|TRBD2|TRBV5-1
CASSFSGGRDEQFF
TGCGCCAGCAGCTTTAGCGGGGGGAGGGATGAGCAGTTCTTC
>TRBJ2-3|once|-|TRBV5-4
CASSLGVAGAGDTQYF
TGTGCCAGCAGCTTGGGGGTCGCGGGGGCCGGTGATACGCAGTATTTT
>TRBJ2-1|few|TRBD2|TRBV2
CASNPGLAGGRFEQFF
TGTGCCAGCAATCCGGGACTAGCGGGGGGGCGGTTTGAGCAGTTCTTC
>TRBJ2-1|-|TRBD2|TRBV19
CASSTSGGPSEQFF
TGTGCCAGTAGTACTAGCGGGGGCCCCAGTGAGCAGTTCTTC
>TRBJ1-2|once|-|TRBV4-1
CASSQDYDRNYGYTF
TGCGCCAGCAGCCAAGATTATGACAGGAACTATGGCTACACCTTC
>TRBJ1-2|-|-|TRBV19
CASSIVLGGSYGYTF
TGTGCCAGTAGTATAGTTCTCGGAGGGAGCTATGGCTACACCTTC
>TRBJ2-5|-|TRBD1|TRBV12-5
CASGLGQGQGNWWETQYF
TGTGCTAGTGGTTTGGGGCAGGGACAGGGGAATTGGTGGGAGACCCAGTACTTC